This T cell receptor beta chain was captured by sequencing in a study of neurological immune-mediated disorders. The CDR3 sequence is 15 residues long. Per the germline V gene, CDR1 is WNHNN and CDR2 is SYGVQD (reference sequence). The V and J ends lost 1 base and 8 bases, in that order; junction bases with no gene match: 7. Time point meaning: longitudinal time-point 2. Libraries used 2 million unsorted PBMCs kept frozen in RNAlater. The cDNA came from 5'RACE with 10-nucleotide random UMIs. TCRdb re-analysed the 5' RACE reads in MiXCR, keeping a single row per CDR3 protein. Among about 60,000 distinct CDR3 sequences, about 10% were seen once, and the ten largest hold around an eighth. This clonotype was recorded many times.

The sequencing sample was made of PBMCs. J is TRBJ2-3 and V is TRBV10-1, with TRBD2 identical over 9 bases. This clonotype was obtained from a man under 40 in good health. DNA for the CDR3: TGCGCCAGCAGTGAGTTGGCGGGAGGGCTCGCTACGCAGTATTTT. It codes for CASSELAGGLATQYF.